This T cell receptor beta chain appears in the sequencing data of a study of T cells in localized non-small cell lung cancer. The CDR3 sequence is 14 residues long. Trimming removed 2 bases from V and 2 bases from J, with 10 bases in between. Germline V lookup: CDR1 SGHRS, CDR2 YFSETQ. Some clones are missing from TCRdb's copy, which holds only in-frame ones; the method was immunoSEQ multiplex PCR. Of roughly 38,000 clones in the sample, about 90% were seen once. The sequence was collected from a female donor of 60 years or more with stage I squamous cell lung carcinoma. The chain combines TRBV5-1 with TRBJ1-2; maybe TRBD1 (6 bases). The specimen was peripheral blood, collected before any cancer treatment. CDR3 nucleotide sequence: TGCGCCAGCAGCTTAGTACAGGGCAACTATGGCTACACCTTC. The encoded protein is CASSLVQGNYGYTF.